Included here is one T cell receptor beta chain sequence, with context. Which antigen it targets is not known. It has no much larger one-base neighbor in the sample; base qualities were not kept. The CDR3 regions of human TCRbeta chains were analyzed by immunosequencing. Concerning the study's data processing: TCRs in the repertoires were matched against a reference library of SARS-CoV-2-specific TCRs that had been generated with the MIRA antigen-specificity platform. Breadth was defined as the fraction of unique TCRs that were SARS-CoV-2-associated. Depth was defined as the fraction of total T cells that were SARS-CoV-2-associated. Each spike-specific TCR was assigned to its reactive spike region and to a CD4 or CD8 class using the MIRA data. Log10-transformed breadth and depth values were compared by one-way ANOVA with Sidak's multiple comparisons tests. Here the immuneACCESS table is served through TCRdb, limited to in-frame sequences with V and J called. Missing clones are a known gap in these copies; in checked studies unresolved V genes cover under half, and the rest lacks a known reason. V and J calls and clone size come straight from that table; D and trimming were deduced from the DNA. This sample comprises 93,000 or so clones, around 91% of them detected only once. Clones ranked in the top ten supply around 4.8% of the sample.

The label giving this sample's time point can be read as: baseline before first vaccination. Vaccinee samples were obtained from the UK trials COV001 and COV002, which included a single-blind randomized controlled phase 2/3 trial of AZD1222 (ChAdOx1 nCoV-19) in healthy adults. For TCRbeta chain sequencing, PBMC samples from trial participants were taken at day 0 and at day 28 after the second dose. CDR1 and CDR2 are drawn from the germline V gene: SNHLY, FYNNEI. Trimming costs V 3 bases and J 1 base, and their ends lie 7 bases apart. The CDR3, from cysteine to phenylalanine, totals 13 residues. Just CDR3 DNA is preserved here, 39 bases in frame from base 1. The sample belongs to a study of T cell responses to AZD1222 COVID-19 vaccine (dated by TCRdb to the early 2020s). In terms of the full investigation: Because spike-specific TCR depth and breadth did not differ between the two schedules, AZD1222 recipients who got a second dose at roughly 4 weeks were pooled with those who got a second dose at roughly 12 weeks. TCR sequencing covered more than 230 trial participants: 207 given two doses of AZD1222 and 26 given two doses of MenACWY control vaccine. Trial participants were enrolled by age into subgroups of 18-55, 56-69 and 70-plus years, and around 150, 29 and 61 TCR-sequenced participants, respectively, were included in these subgroups.

The investigation overall reported the following: Conclusions about previously exposed vaccinees are limited because only five to seven AZD1222 recipients were SARS-CoV-2 seropositive at baseline. Most participants were white British and females outnumbered males, and the authors suggested that clonal diversity may have been underestimated. In the small 56-69-year group, the increase in depth fell short of significance, most likely because of low power. Because no samples from the day 14 peak response were available, repertoires could be characterized only after the peak T cell response. After two AZD1222 doses, both the breadth and the depth of spike-specific TCRs were significantly higher than at day 0 and than in MenACWY recipients. Reportedly, close to half of the unique spike-specific TCRs recognized epitopes lying outside the regions that are mutated in the B.1.351 and B.1.1.7 variants. The whole spike protein was spanned by vaccine-associated CD4 TCRs, and dominant responses were seen in regions 160-218 and 743-854.

This material consisted of peripheral blood, taken on day 0 of AZD1222 vaccination. The origin of this receptor is an adult in good health. The sequence links TRBV2 to TRBJ2-7; the D gene is perhaps TRBD1, on 6 matching bases. In nucleotide form, the sequence is TGTGCCAGCAGTGAGGACAGTTCCTACGAGCAGTACTTC. Translation gives CASSEDSSYEQYF.